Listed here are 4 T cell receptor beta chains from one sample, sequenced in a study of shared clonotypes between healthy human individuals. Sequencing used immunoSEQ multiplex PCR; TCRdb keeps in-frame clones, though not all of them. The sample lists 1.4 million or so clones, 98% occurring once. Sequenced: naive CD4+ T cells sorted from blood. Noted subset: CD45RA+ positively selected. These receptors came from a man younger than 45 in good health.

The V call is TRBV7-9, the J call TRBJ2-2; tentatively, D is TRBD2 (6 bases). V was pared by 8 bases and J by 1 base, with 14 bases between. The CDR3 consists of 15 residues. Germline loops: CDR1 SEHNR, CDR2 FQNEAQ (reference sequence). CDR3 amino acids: CASLYGRGNTGELFF. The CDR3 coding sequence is TGTGCCAGCTTATACGGGCGGGGGAACACCGGGGAGCTGTTTTTT. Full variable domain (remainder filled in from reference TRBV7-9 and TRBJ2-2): DTGVSQNPRHKITKRGQNVTFRCDPISEHNRLYWYRQTLGQGPEFLTYFQNEAQLEKSRLLSDRFSAERPKGSFSTLEIQRTEQGDSAMYLCASLYGRGNTGELFFGEGSRLTVL.

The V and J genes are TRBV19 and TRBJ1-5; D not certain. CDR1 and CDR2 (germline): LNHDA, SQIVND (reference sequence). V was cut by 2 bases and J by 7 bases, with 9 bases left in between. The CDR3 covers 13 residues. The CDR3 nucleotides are TGTGCCAGTAGTATAAGGGCAAGGCAGCCCCAGCATTTT. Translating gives CASSIRARQPQHF.

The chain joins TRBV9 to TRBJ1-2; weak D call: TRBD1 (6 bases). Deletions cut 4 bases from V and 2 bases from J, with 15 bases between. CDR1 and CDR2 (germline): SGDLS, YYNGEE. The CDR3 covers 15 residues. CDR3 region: CASSPRGGDNYGYTF. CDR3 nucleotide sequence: TGTGCCAGCAGCCCTAGAGGGGGGGACAACTATGGCTACACCTTC.

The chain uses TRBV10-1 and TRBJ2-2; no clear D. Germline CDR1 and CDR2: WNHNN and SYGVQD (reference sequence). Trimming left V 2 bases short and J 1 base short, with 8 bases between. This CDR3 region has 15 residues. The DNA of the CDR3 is TGCGCCAGCAGTGAGGGTTTTCAGAACACCGGGGAGCTGTTTTTT. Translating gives CASSEGFQNTGELFF.